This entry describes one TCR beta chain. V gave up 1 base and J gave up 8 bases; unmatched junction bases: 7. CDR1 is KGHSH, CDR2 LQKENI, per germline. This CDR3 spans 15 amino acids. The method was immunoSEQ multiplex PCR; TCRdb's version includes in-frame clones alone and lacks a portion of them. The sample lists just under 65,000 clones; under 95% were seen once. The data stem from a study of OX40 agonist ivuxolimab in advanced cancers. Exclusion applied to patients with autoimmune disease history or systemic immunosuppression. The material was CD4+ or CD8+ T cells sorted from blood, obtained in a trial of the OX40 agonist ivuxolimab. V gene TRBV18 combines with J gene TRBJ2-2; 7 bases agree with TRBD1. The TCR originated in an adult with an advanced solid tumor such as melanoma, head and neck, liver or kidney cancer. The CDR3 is CASSPQGAGLGELFF. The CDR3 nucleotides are TGTGCCAGCTCACCACAGGGGGCCGGACTGGGGGAGCTGTTTTTT.